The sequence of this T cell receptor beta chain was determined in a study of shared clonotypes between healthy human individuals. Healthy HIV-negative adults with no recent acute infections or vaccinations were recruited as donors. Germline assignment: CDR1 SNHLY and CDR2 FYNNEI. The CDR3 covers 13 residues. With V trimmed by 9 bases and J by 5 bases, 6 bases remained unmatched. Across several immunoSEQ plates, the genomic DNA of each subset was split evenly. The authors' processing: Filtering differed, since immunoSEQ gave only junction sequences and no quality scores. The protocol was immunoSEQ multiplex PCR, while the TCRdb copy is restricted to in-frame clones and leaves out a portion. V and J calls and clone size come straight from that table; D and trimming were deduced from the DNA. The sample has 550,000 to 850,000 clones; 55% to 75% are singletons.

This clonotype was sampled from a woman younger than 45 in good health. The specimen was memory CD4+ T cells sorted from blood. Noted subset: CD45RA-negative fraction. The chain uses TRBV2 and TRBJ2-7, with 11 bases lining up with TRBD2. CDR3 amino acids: CASGTSGPDEQYF. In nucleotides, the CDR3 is TGTGCCAGTGGGACTAGCGGTCCTGACGAGCAGTACTTC.